Below are 24 T cell receptor beta chains sequenced from a single sample in a study of CD8 T cells in Susac syndrome. After extraction with the RNeasy kit, roughly 0.45 to 1 ug of the RNA was reverse transcribed using random hexamers. Each CDR3 protein is one row after TCRdb ran MiXCR on the immunoSEQ multiplex PCR reads. This sample carries about 190,000 distinct CDR3 sequences, over 85% of them seen once, and the ten largest clones take about 0.1%. Source material: CD4+ T cells from PBMCs. These TCRs come from a human donor in good health.

The chain carries TRBV5-4 and TRBJ1-2, with D possibly TRBD1 on 5 matching bases. This CDR3 has 16 amino acids. Germline assignment: CDR1 SGHNT and CDR2 YYREEE (reference sequence). The ends were cut back, 3 bases at V and 3 bases at J, with 18 bases in the middle. The CDR3 loop is CASSSGLSRGDYGYTF. The CDR3 DNA sequence: TGTGCCAGCAGCTCGGGCCTCTCGCGGGGGGACTATGGCTACACCTTC. Variable domain in full (rest from reference TRBV5-4 and TRBJ1-2): ETGVTQSPTHLIKTRGQQVTLRCSSQSGHNTVSWYQQALGQGPQFIFQYYREEENGRGNFPPRFSGLQFPNYSSELNVNALELDDSALYLCASSSGLSRGDYGYTFGSGTRLTVV.

V gene TRBV7-2 combines with J gene TRBJ1-2; weak D call: TRBD1 (6 bases). V dropped 5 bases and J dropped 4 bases, with 11 bases sitting between them. The length of the CDR3 is 13 residues. Germline V CDR1 and CDR2: SGHTA, FQGNSA. CDR3 residues: CASSLQGGYGYTF. The CDR3 region has the DNA TGTGCCAGCAGCCTACAGGGAGGCTATGGCTACACCTTC.

The chain uses TRBV6-5 and TRBJ2-5, with 8 bases matching TRBD1. The CDR3 spans 13 residues. V dropped 6 bases and J dropped 6; count of bases not matched to a gene: 6. Germline V gene sequence: CDR1 MNHEY, CDR2 SVGAGI. The CDR3, as DNA: TGTGCCAGCAGGTTTACAGGGGGGCAGACCCAGTACTTC. It yields the protein CASRFTGGQTQYF.

The chain links TRBV30 to TRBJ2-4, with D possibly being TRBD1 (6 bases). This CDR3 spans 13 amino acids. Germline V CDR1 and CDR2: GTSNPN, SVGIG (reference sequence). Trimming removed 5 bases at V and 15 bases at J, with 23 bases between. CDR3 DNA: TGTGCCTGGGTCCCCCGGTCACAGGGTAGCATGTACTTC. Its protein product is CAWVPRSQGSMYF.

The chain couples TRBV7-2 to TRBJ1-6; weak D call: TRBD1 (6 bases). CDR1 and CDR2 from the germline V gene are SGHTA and FQGNSA. V was trimmed by 6 bases and J by 7 bases, leaving 13 bases between them. The CDR3 loop spans 14 amino acids. CDR3 bases: TGTGCCAGCAGTTCCCGGACAGAAAATTCACCCCTCCACTTT. Its protein is CASSSRTENSPLHF.

The V and J genes are TRBV3-1 and TRBJ1-2; D is uncertain. Germline lookup yields CDR1 LGHDT and CDR2 YNNKEL (reference sequence). V lost 0 bases to trimming and J lost 0 bases, with 5 bases between them. The CDR3 is made up of 14 amino acids. CDR3 residues: CASSQEVANYGYTF. Written as DNA, the CDR3 is TGTGCCAGCAGCCAAGAGGTAGCTAACTATGGCTACACCTTC.

The rearrangement joins TRBV5-1 to TRBJ2-1; 8 nucleotides line up with TRBD1. The CDR3 contains 15 residues. The germline V gene has CDR1 SGHRS and CDR2 YFSETQ. V lost 3 bases to trimming and J lost 6 bases; unmatched junction nucleotides: 8. CDR3 amino acids: CASSWDGQGGNEQFF. In DNA, the CDR3 is TGCGCCAGCAGCTGGGATGGACAGGGAGGCAATGAGCAGTTCTTC.

The rearrangement joins TRBV20-1 to TRBJ2-3; D is unresolved. The CDR3 extends over 14 amino acids. V gave up 6 bases and J gave up 1 base, with 14 bases separating them. Germline CDR1 and CDR2: DFQATT and SNEGSKA (reference sequence). In nucleotides, the CDR3 is TGCAGTGCCCCGAGTGGGATTCGCACAGATACGCAGTATTTT. Translation: CSAPSGIRTDTQYF.

This clonotype was detected a few times. The V gene is TRBV6-5, the J gene TRBJ1-6; TRBD1 agrees at 9 bases. The CDR3 consists of 14 residues. V gave up 6 bases and J gave up 10 bases; unmatched junction bases: 7. CDR1 is MNHEY and CDR2 is SVGAGI in the germline V gene. CDR3 sequence reads: CASRPGTGNSPLHF. As DNA, the CDR3 is TGTGCCAGCAGGCCCGGGACAGGGAACTCACCCCTCCACTTT.

This sequence joins TRBV7-9 and TRBJ1-2; D is unresolved. The germline V gene encodes CDR1 SEHNR and CDR2 FQNEAQ (reference sequence). The length of the CDR3 is 14 residues. The V and J ends lost 5 bases and 5 bases respectively, with 15 bases between them. CDR3 in DNA: TGTGCCAGCAGCCTAACCGTGTCGGGGTATGGCTACACCTTC. This translates into CASSLTVSGYGYTF.

The chain joins TRBV11-2 to TRBJ2-7, with D uncertain. This CDR3 is 12 amino acids long. Germline CDR1 SGHAT, CDR2 FQNNGV. Trimming removed 1 base at V and 6 bases at J, with 7 bases between. The DNA for the CDR3 is TGTGCCAGCAGCTTAGCCGATGGCGAGCAGTACTTC. Its translation: CASSLADGEQYF.

The chain links TRBV4-3 to TRBJ2-2; D uncertain. Per germline, CDR1 LGHNA and CDR2 YSLEER. V lost 0 bases and J 6 bases, leaving 8 bases between the germline ends. The CDR3 totals 14 residues. CDR3 bases: TGCGCCAGCAGCCAAGATCCTGGAGCCGGGGAGCTGTTTTTT. Protein product: CASSQDPGAGELFF.

Notes on this clonotype: At one of its ends the junction is not consistent with the germline gene, which may arise from a read error. The V and J genes are TRBV18 and TRBJ2-3; D is uncertain. Germline V gene data show CDR1 as KGHSH and CDR2 as LQKENI. CDR3 length: 13 amino acids. The CDR3 nucleotides read TGTGCCAGCTCACCATCCGACACAGATACGCAGTTTTTT. Amino acid sequence: CASSPSDTDTQFF.

The chain joins TRBV20-1 to TRBJ2-3, with 7 bases identical to TRBD2. The CDR3 runs 15 residues. Trimming took 1 base from V and 4 from J; bases not matched to a gene: 8. Germline V CDR1 and CDR2: DFQATT, SNEGSKA (reference sequence). CDR3 bases: TGCAGTGCTAGAGGCGGGGCAGGGAGGGCAGATACGCAGTATTTT. Protein: CSARGGAGRADTQYF.

The chain links TRBV5-1 to TRBJ1-2; no clear D. CDR3 size: 15 residues. Germline V gene sequence: CDR1 SGHRS, CDR2 YFSETQ. Deletions cut 0 bases from V and 3 bases from J, with 12 bases between. The CDR3 DNA is TGCGCCAGCAGCTTGGATCCGGGGATGGACTATGGCTACACCTTC. Translated, it gives CASSLDPGMDYGYTF.

The CDR3 is CSARDVSRPNQPQHF. The CDR3 DNA reads as TGCAGTGCTAGAGATGTCAGCAGACCCAATCAGCCCCAGCATTTT. The chain is built from TRBV20-1 and TRBJ1-5; D uncertain. Germline V gene data show CDR1 as DFQATT and CDR2 as SNEGSKA (reference sequence). CDR3 size: 15 residues. The V end lost 0 bases, the J end lost 3 bases, and 12 bases lay between the germline ends.

This rearrangement joins TRBV6-4 to TRBJ2-1; 10 positions match TRBD2. Trimming took 10 bases from V and 5 from J; bases not matched to a gene: 11. Looked up from germline, CDR1 is MRHNA and CDR2 is SNTAGT. There are 15 residues in the CDR3. The DNA of the CDR3 is TGTGCCATCAGGGAGCTAGCGGGGGTCAACAATGAGCAGTTCTTC. This codes for CAIRELAGVNNEQFF.

V and J are TRBV14 and TRBJ2-7; no reliable D call. V lost 7 bases to trimming and J lost 5 bases, with 3 bases between them. From germline, CDR1 is SGHDN and CDR2 FVKESK. CDR3 length: 9 amino acids. The CDR3 is CASMNEQYV. CDR3 DNA: TGTGCCAGCATGAACGAGCAGTACGTC.

The J gene is TRBJ2-7, the V gene TRBV5-1; the D is unclear. CDR1 is SGHRS, CDR2 YFSETQ, per germline. V shed 1 base and J shed 0 bases, with 8 bases lying between them. The CDR3 contains 14 residues. The CDR3 coding sequence is TGCGCCAGCAGCTTGACAGAGCACTCCTACGAGCAGTACTTC. Its translation: CASSLTEHSYEQYF.

The chain carries TRBV2 and TRBJ2-7; TRBD1 might be the D (5 bases). The V gene's germline CDR1 is SNHLY and CDR2 FYNNEI. This CDR3 contains 13 residues. Trimming cost V 1 base and J 4 bases, with 8 bases left between them. CDR3 bases: TGTGCCAGCAGTGAAGAGGCAGGGTACGAGCAGTACGTC. It yields the protein CASSEEAGYEQYV.

The V gene is TRBV27, the J gene TRBJ1-2; D uncertain. V gave up 6 bases and J gave up 0 bases, with 17 bases separating them. The CDR3 has 16 amino acids. The V gene's germline CDR1 is MNHEY and CDR2 SMNVEV (reference sequence). In DNA form, the CDR3 reads TGTGCCAGCAGACGTACCGGGAGTTGGGCTAACTATGGCTACACCTTC. This gives the protein CASRRTGSWANYGYTF.

V gene TRBV6-5 combines with J gene TRBJ2-1, with D hard to call. The CDR3 consists of 12 residues. V shed 6 bases and J shed 9 bases, with 12 bases lying between them. The V gene's germline CDR1 is MNHEY and CDR2 SVGAGI. For the CDR3, the DNA is TGTGCCAGCAGGCCCCCCGACGGTGAGCAGTTCTTC. This gives the protein CASRPPDGEQFF.

This rearrangement joins TRBV27 to TRBJ2-5; no reliable D call. The CDR3 runs to 14 residues. V lost 4 bases, J lost 5 bases, and 14 bases lay in between. Germline-derived CDR1 and CDR2 are MNHEY and SMNVEV (reference sequence). Here the CDR3 DNA reads TGTGCCAGCAGTTCCTCCGTGGCTGCGGAGACCCAGTACTTC. Translation gives CASSSSVAAETQYF.

J is TRBJ1-5 and V is TRBV27, with 8 bases aligning to TRBD1. CDR1 is MNHEY, CDR2 SMNVEV, per germline (reference sequence). This CDR3 region has 14 residues. Trimming cost V 8 bases and J 3 bases; bases outside gene matches: 6. The CDR3 loop is CASRRTGINQPQHF. The CDR3, as DNA: TGTGCCAGCCGCCGGACAGGGATCAATCAGCCCCAGCATTTT.